One T cell receptor (beta chain) is described in this entry. This record belongs to a study of blood T cell repertoires in COVID-19. The repertoire was sequenced with immunoSEQ multiplex PCR; TCRdb's copy has only in-frame clones and lacks some. The data show about 240,000 clones, with approximately 86% seen just once and roughly 3.5% held by the top ten. Germline loops: CDR1 SGDLS, CDR2 YYNGEE. The CDR3 is made up of 14 amino acids. Trimming pared 4 bases from V and 2 bases from J, leaving 13 bases between. The sequence derives from a woman in her thirties or forties with acute COVID-19. Sequencing was carried out using PBMCs or T cells enriched from blood (not recorded which). V gene TRBV9 combines with J gene TRBJ2-7; D gene unclear. The CDR3 loop reads CASSPVETPYEQYF. CDR3 DNA sequence: TGTGCCAGCAGCCCCGTGGAGACCCCCTACGAGCAGTACTTC.